This passage covers 30 T cell receptor beta chains from one sample sequenced in a study of shared clonotypes between healthy human individuals (dated by TCRdb to the early 2020s). The library was generated by the immunoSEQ multiplex PCR assay. The table was pulled from immuneACCESS by TCRdb, which kept in-frame rearrangements only. Such tables lose some clones; where checked, under half of the loss comes from unresolved V genes, and the rest has no known cause. The sample has 2 million to 2.5 million clones on record, about 95% of them singletons. About 0.13% of the sample goes to the ten largest clones. The sample was naive CD4+ T cells sorted from blood. Read against the paper, the sample's cell subset or site label means: CD45RA+ positively selected. Receptors originate from a man between 18 and 29 years old in good health.

The chain recombines TRBV15 with TRBJ1-6, with D perhaps matching TRBD1 (5 bases). V gave up 3 bases and J gave up 0 bases, with 15 bases separating them. The CDR3 has 18 residues. Germline CDR1 and CDR2: LNHNV and YYDKDF (reference sequence). CDR3 sequence reads: CATSRTGHQSSYNSPLHF. The DNA for the CDR3 is TGTGCCACCAGCAGGACCGGACATCAGAGCTCCTATAATTCACCCCTCCACTTT.

Remarks on this clone: Other DNA sequences within the sample encode an identical CDR3. The V gene is TRBV5-4, the J gene TRBJ2-4, with TRBD2 matching 14 bases. The CDR3 contains 19 residues. After removal of 0 bases from V and 0 bases from J, the junction contained 5 bases not matched to a gene. Germline V lookup: CDR1 SGHNT, CDR2 YYREEE (reference sequence). CDR3 in amino acids: CASSLEGLAGGRAKNIQYF. The DNA for the CDR3 is TGTGCCAGCAGCTTGGAAGGACTAGCGGGGGGTCGAGCCAAAAACATTCAGTACTTC.

The chain combines TRBV6-1 with TRBJ2-7; 7 nucleotides match TRBD1. Trimming removed 4 bases from V and 4 bases from J; junction bases left unmatched: 4. The CDR3 runs 13 residues. CDR1 is MNHNS and CDR2 is SASEGT in the germline V gene. CDR3 sequence: CASSGQGIYEQYF. The CDR3 DNA follows: TGTGCCAGCAGTGGACAGGGAATATACGAGCAGTACTTC.

The chain carries TRBV10-1 and TRBJ1-6; 7 nucleotides align to TRBD1. The CDR3 consists of 14 residues. Trimming cost V 6 bases and J 8 bases; bases outside gene matches: 7. Germline values: CDR1 WNHNN, CDR2 SYGVQD (reference sequence). CDR3 protein: CASSQDRRDSPLHF. The CDR3 bases are TGCGCCAGCAGCCAGGACAGGAGAGATTCACCCCTCCACTTT.

This chain uses TRBV7-9 with TRBJ1-3; a possible D gene is TRBD1 (6 bases). CDR3 size: 15 residues. V gave up 5 bases and J gave up 4 bases, with 15 bases separating them. Looked up from germline, CDR1 is SEHNR and CDR2 is FQNEAQ (reference sequence). In DNA, the CDR3 is TGTGCCAGCAGCACGACGGACAGTCGGGGAAACACCATATATTTT. It is translated as CASSTTDSRGNTIYF.

V gene TRBV6-6 combines with J gene TRBJ2-3; either TRBD1 or TRBD2 may fit D (5 bases each). V shed 11 bases and J shed 5 bases, with 17 bases lying between them. The germline V gene encodes CDR1 MNHNY and CDR2 SVGAGI (reference sequence). The CDR3 is made up of 13 amino acids. The CDR3 sequence is CAAYEGFRDTQYF. In DNA form, the CDR3 reads TGTGCCGCCTATGAGGGGTTTAGAGATACGCAGTATTTT.

The genes are TRBV5-4 and TRBJ2-1, with TRBD2 matching 10 bases. CDR1 SGHNT and CDR2 YYREEE come from the germline V gene (reference sequence). There are 13 residues in the CDR3. After removal of 1 base from V and 12 bases from J, the junction contained 4 bases not matched to a gene. CDR3 bases: TGTGCCAGCAGCTTGATGCTAGCGGGAGTGCAGTTCTTC. This gives the protein CASSLMLAGVQFF.

The chain combines TRBV2 with TRBJ1-1; tentative D call: TRBD1 (6 bases). V lost 2 bases and J lost 1, with 11 bases in between. The CDR3 is 15 amino acids. The germline gives CDR1 SNHLY, CDR2 FYNNEI. In nucleotides, the CDR3 is TGTGCCAGCAGTGAAAGCCCGGACAGGAACACTGAAGCTTTCTTT. Its protein is CASSESPDRNTEAFF.

Remarks on this clone: Other DNA sequences from this sample encode an identical CDR3 as well. This chain uses TRBV5-4 with TRBJ2-3, with D possibly being TRBD2 (6 bases). Germline V CDR1 and CDR2: SGHNT, YYREEE (reference sequence). The CDR3 sequence is 14 residues long. Trimming removed 0 bases from V and 2 bases from J, with 7 bases in between. This CDR3 reads CASSLGLVTDTQYF. In DNA form, the CDR3 reads TGTGCCAGCAGCTTGGGACTAGTCACAGATACGCAGTATTTT.

The rearrangement links TRBV4-1 to TRBJ1-6; D is possibly TRBD1 (5 bases). Deletions cut 1 base from V and 4 bases from J, with 5 bases between. CDR1 and CDR2 (germline): MGHRA, YSYEKL. The CDR3 covers 14 residues. The CDR3 protein is CASSQAGYNSPLHF. CDR3 in DNA: TGCGCCAGCAGCCAAGCAGGGTATAATTCACCCCTCCACTTT.

The J gene is TRBJ2-7, the V gene TRBV30; either TRBD1 or TRBD2 may supply D (5 bases each). Germline CDR1 GTSNPN, CDR2 SVGIG (reference sequence). The CDR3 has 13 residues. The V end was cut by 0 bases, the J end by 5 bases, with 11 bases between. The CDR3, as DNA: TGTGCCTGGAGTGTATCCGGGGCCCACGAGCAGTACTTC. This sequence encodes CAWSVSGAHEQYF.

CDR3 amino acids: CASSQVQGAREKLFF. The CDR3 DNA is TGCGCCAGCAGCCAAGTACAGGGGGCGAGGGAAAAACTGTTTTTT. The genes are TRBV4-1 and TRBJ1-4; TRBD1 matches at 9 bases. The CDR3 contains 15 residues. Per the germline V gene, CDR1 is MGHRA and CDR2 is YSYEKL. Germline trimming cut 1 base from V and 8 bases from J; bases unmatched to any gene: 5.

The chain uses TRBV7-6 and TRBJ2-6; D gene unclear. Trimming removed 4 bases from V and 4 bases from J, with 14 bases in between. The CDR3 extends over 16 amino acids. The germline V gene encodes CDR1 SGHVS and CDR2 FNYEAQ. In nucleotides, the CDR3 is TGTGCCAGCAGCTCGATCGGAAGATCCGGGGCCAACGTCCTGACTTTC. Its translation is CASSSIGRSGANVLTF.

V usage is TRBV7-9 and J usage is TRBJ2-1; 11 nucleotides agree with TRBD2. There are 16 residues in the CDR3. After removal of 3 bases from V and 9 bases from J, the junction contained 10 bases not matched to a gene. Germline V gives CDR1 SEHNR, CDR2 FQNEAQ (reference sequence). CDR3 in amino acids: CASSFLLAGGVFEQFF. Written as DNA, the CDR3 is TGTGCCAGCAGCTTCCTCCTAGCGGGAGGTGTGTTTGAGCAGTTCTTC.

This sequence joins TRBV9 and TRBJ2-4; D could derive from TRBD1 or TRBD2 (5 bases each). CDR3 length equals 16 residues. Trimming stripped 3 bases from V and 4 bases from J, with 17 bases between. Germline-derived CDR1 and CDR2 are SGDLS and YYNGEE. In nucleotides, the CDR3 is TGTGCCAGCAGCGCCGAGGACATCCCGGGGAAAAACATTCAGTACTTC. Translating it yields CASSAEDIPGKNIQYF.

The V and J genes are TRBV7-2 and TRBJ2-3; D call uncertain. The CDR3 length is 13 residues. Germline CDR1 SGHTA, CDR2 FQGNSA. V was pared by 3 bases and J by 1 base, with 5 bases between. In DNA, the CDR3 is TGTGCCAGCAGCTTTGTCGGCACAGATACGCAGTATTTT. Translation gives CASSFVGTDTQYF.

J is TRBJ2-2 and V is TRBV10-3; D uncertain. The CDR3 is made up of 13 amino acids. Germline CDR1 is ENHRY and CDR2 is SYGVKD. V lost 0 bases and J 3 bases, leaving 2 bases between the germline ends. DNA of the CDR3: TGTGCCATCAGTGAGTCGGACACCGGGGAGCTGTTTTTT. The encoded protein is CAISESDTGELFF.

The chain joins TRBV5-1 to TRBJ2-5, with 8 bases lining up with TRBD2. CDR3 size: 15 residues. From germline, CDR1 is SGHRS and CDR2 YFSETQ. V lost 4 bases and J lost 2; bases outside the gene matches: 7. DNA for the CDR3: TGCGCCAGCAGCACTCAATTAGCGGGACAAGAGACCCAGTACTTC. As protein: CASSTQLAGQETQYF.

This chain joins TRBV6-5 and TRBJ2-1; either TRBD1 or TRBD2 may fit D (5 bases each). The V end was cut by 6 bases, the J end by 9 bases, with 12 bases between. The germline CDR1 and CDR2 sequences are MNHEY and SVGAGI. The CDR3 runs to 12 residues. CDR3 sequence: CASSQGRSEQFF. The CDR3, as DNA: TGTGCCAGCAGCCAGGGACGTAGTGAGCAGTTCTTC.

The chain uses TRBV10-2 and TRBJ1-5; TRBD1 might be the D (6 bases). Germline V gives CDR1 WSHSY, CDR2 SAAADI. Deletions cut 4 bases from V and 4 bases from J, with 8 bases between. The CDR3 sequence is 13 residues long. CDR3 sequence reads: CASSGQANQPQHF. As DNA, the CDR3 is TGCGCCAGCAGTGGACAGGCTAATCAGCCCCAGCATTTT.

The chain carries TRBV28 and TRBJ2-5; D may correspond to TRBD1 or TRBD2 (5 bases each). Per the germline V gene, CDR1 is MDHEN and CDR2 is SYDVKM. V was shortened by 3 bases and J by 4 bases, with 18 bases between the two germline ends. The CDR3 sequence is 16 residues long. The CDR3 protein is CASSFKTFRGGETQYF. CDR3 sequence (DNA): TGTGCCAGCAGTTTCAAGACCTTCCGGGGCGGAGAGACCCAGTACTTC.

V and J are TRBV28 and TRBJ2-7, with D possibly TRBD1 on 6 matching bases. Germline lookup yields CDR1 MDHEN and CDR2 SYDVKM. The CDR3 has 13 residues. The V gene lost 6 bases and the J gene lost 1 base, with 10 bases spanning the gap. The CDR3 sequence: CASRLGQSYEQYF. As DNA, the CDR3 is TGTGCCAGCAGGCTTGGACAGTCCTACGAGCAGTACTTC.

This clone was seen a single time. Other DNA sequences from this sample encode an identical CDR3 as well. The chain links TRBV28 to TRBJ1-2, with D unclear. The CDR3 is made up of 13 amino acids. Germline CDR1 is MDHEN and CDR2 is SYDVKM. V lost 1 base and J 6 bases, leaving 9 bases between the germline ends. This CDR3 reads CASSLLSGNGYTF. CDR3 DNA sequence: TGTGCCAGCAGTTTATTATCTGGGAATGGCTACACCTTC.

The CDR3 protein is CASSPAVQETQYF. In DNA, the CDR3 is TGTGCCAGCTCACCGGCTGTCCAAGAGACCCAGTACTTC. The rearrangement uses TRBV18 and TRBJ2-5; D not certain. Germline loops: CDR1 KGHSH, CDR2 LQKENI. There are 13 residues in the CDR3. Trimming cost V 3 bases and J 1 base, with 6 bases left between them.

The J gene is TRBJ2-1, the V gene TRBV6-5; TRBD1 agrees at 12 bases. This CDR3 contains 15 residues. Trimming removed 5 bases from V and 10 bases from J; junction bases left unmatched: 9. Germline CDR1 MNHEY, CDR2 SVGAGI. The CDR3 reads CASSRPGQGAGEQFF. CDR3 DNA: TGTGCCAGCAGTCGGCCGGGACAGGGGGCAGGAGAGCAGTTCTTC.

This chain connects TRBV7-2 to TRBJ2-1, with 7 bases matching TRBD2. Germline values: CDR1 SGHTA, CDR2 FQGNSA. The CDR3 is 17 amino acids. J was trimmed by 8 bases and V by 3 bases; bases with no gene match: 16. This CDR3 reads CASSFPLGAGVIDEQFF. The DNA of the CDR3 is TGTGCCAGCAGCTTCCCCCTCGGGGCGGGAGTGATAGATGAGCAGTTCTTC.

On this clone: Additional DNA sequences in this sample encode the identical CDR3. The chain links TRBV30 to TRBJ1-1; 9 bases match TRBD1. Per the germline V gene, CDR1 is GTSNPN and CDR2 is SVGIG (reference sequence). The V and J ends lost 1 base and 5 bases, in that order; junction bases with no gene match: 2. The CDR3 is 13 amino acids. The CDR3 sequence: CAWSGGQGTEAFF. The DNA for the CDR3 is TGTGCCTGGAGTGGGGGACAGGGAACTGAAGCTTTCTTT.

The chain is built from TRBV5-1 and TRBJ1-2, with D perhaps TRBD1 (6 bases). The CDR3 is made up of 13 amino acids. Trimming removed 4 bases at V and 4 bases at J, with 11 bases between. Germline lookup yields CDR1 SGHRS and CDR2 YFSETQ. CDR3 nucleotides: TGCGCCAGCAGCCCGGAGGGGGGCTATGGCTACACCTTC. It yields the protein CASSPEGGYGYTF.

For the CDR3, the DNA is TGTGCCAGCAGCGGTAGATGGGAGACCCAGTACTTC. Encoded protein: CASSGRWETQYF. V usage is TRBV11-2 and J usage is TRBJ2-5, with D hard to call. Germline V gene lookup returns CDR1 SGHAT and CDR2 FQNNGV. The V end was cut by 5 bases, the J end by 5 bases, with 9 bases between. The CDR3 length is 12 residues.

For this clone: The sample carries other DNA sequences with the same CDR3. J is TRBJ2-7 and V is TRBV5-6; 8 positions agree with TRBD1. The CDR3 spans 14 residues. The V gene's germline CDR1 is SGHDT and CDR2 YYEEEE. With V trimmed by 0 bases and J by 7 bases, 6 bases remained unmatched. The CDR3 region has the DNA TGTGCCAGCAGCTTGGGCCAGGGGGCGAGAGAGCAGTACTTC. The encoded protein is CASSLGQGAREQYF.